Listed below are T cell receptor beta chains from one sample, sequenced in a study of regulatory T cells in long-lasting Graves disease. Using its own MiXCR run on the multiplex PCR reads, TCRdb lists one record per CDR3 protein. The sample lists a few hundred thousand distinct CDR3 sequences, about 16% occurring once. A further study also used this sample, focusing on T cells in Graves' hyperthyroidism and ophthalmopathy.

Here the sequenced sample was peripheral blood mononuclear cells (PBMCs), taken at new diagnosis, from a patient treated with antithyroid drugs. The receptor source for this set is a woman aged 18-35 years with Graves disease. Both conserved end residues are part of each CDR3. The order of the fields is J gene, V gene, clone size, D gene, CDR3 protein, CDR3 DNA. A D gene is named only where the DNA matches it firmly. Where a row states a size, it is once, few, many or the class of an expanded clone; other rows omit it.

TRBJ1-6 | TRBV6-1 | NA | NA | CASTNGGAANSPLHF | TGTGCCAGCACCAACGGGGGGGCCGCTAATTCACCCCTCCACTTT
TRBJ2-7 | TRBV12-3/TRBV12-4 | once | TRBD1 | CASSLNRGNYEQYF | TGTGCCAGCAGTTTAAACAGGGGAAACTACGAGCAGTACTTC
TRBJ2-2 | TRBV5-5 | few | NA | CASSLAIGRQNTGELFF | TGTGCCAGCAGCTTGGCCATTGGCAGGCAGAACACCGGGGAGCTGTTTTTT
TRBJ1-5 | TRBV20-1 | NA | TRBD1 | CSAFKQGEQPQHF | TGCAGTGCTTTTAAACAGGGGGAGCAGCCCCAGCATTTT
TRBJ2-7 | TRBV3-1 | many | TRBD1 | CASSQASGGEQYF | TGTGCCAGCAGCCAAGCCTCAGGGGGCGAGCAGTACTTC
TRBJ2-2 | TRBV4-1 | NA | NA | CASSQVELAANTGELFF | TGCGCCAGCAGCCAAGTAGAACTAGCCGCGAACACCGGGGAGCTGTTTTTT
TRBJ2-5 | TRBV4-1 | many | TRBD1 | CASRGTGKETQYF | TGCGCCAGCCGCGGGACAGGGAAAGAGACCCAGTACTTC
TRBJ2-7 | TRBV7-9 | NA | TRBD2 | CASSRTSGYSYEQYF | TGTGCCAGCAGCAGGACTAGCGGGTACTCCTACGAGCAGTACTTC
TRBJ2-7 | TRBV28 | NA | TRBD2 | CASSLWGEGSSYEQYF | TGTGCCAGCAGTTTATGGGGGGAGGGAAGCTCCTACGAGCAGTACTTC
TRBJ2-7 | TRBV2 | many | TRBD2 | CATRGEGYEQYF | TGTGCCACCCGGGGGGAGGGATACGAGCAGTACTTC
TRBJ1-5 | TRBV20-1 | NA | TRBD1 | CSAGRTGGQPQHF | TGCAGTGCTGGGAGGACAGGAGGGCAGCCCCAGCATTTT
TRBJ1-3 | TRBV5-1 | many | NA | CASSLDSGNTIYF | TGCGCCAGCAGCTTGGACTCTGGAAACACCATATATTTT
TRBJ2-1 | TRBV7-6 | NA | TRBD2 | CASSLSLAGGSDNEQFF | TGTGCCAGCAGCTTAAGCCTAGCGGGAGGGTCGGACAATGAGCAGTTCTTC
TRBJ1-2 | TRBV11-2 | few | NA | CASSLDRVTANYGYTF | TGTGCCAGCAGCTTAGACAGGGTAACGGCTAACTATGGCTACACCTTC
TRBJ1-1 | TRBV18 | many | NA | CASSPPVDTEAFF | TGTGCCAGCTCACCTCCGGTCGACACTGAAGCTTTCTTT
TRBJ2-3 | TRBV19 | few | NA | CASSIDLSDRRTDTQYF | TGTGCCAGTAGTATAGATCTCTCCGACCGACGCACAGATACGCAGTATTTT